The clone carrying this TCR beta chain was found a few times. These data are taken from a study of early T cells in non-severe SARS-CoV-2 infection. Study details: The authors sequenced bulk RNA from unsorted whole blood, leaving chains unpaired.

Tagging with unique molecular identifiers was applied to individual cDNA molecules. TCRdb independently ran MiXCR on the 5' RACE reads; one entry per CDR3 protein. The sample includes about 36,000 distinct CDR3 sequences, under 5% of them seen just once. This CDR3 region has 16 residues. From germline, CDR1 is PRHDT and CDR2 FYEKMQ (reference sequence). V lost 4 bases and J lost 3, with 19 bases in between. This receptor was taken from an adult who was a healthcare worker with PCR-confirmed SARS-CoV-2 infection or an uninfected control (not recorded which). The sample consisted of whole blood. This rearrangement joins TRBV13 to TRBJ2-7, with D unclear. The CDR3 region is CASSSSASPLGYEQYV. The CDR3 DNA is TGTGCCAGCAGCTCTAGTGCGTCCCCCCTTGGCTACGAGCAGTACGTC.